This T cell receptor (beta chain) was sequenced in a study of blood T cell repertoires in COVID-19. Those enrolled in Seattle joined during active infection and were followed longitudinally afterward. This CDR3 has 16 amino acids. V lost 3 bases to trimming and J lost 3 bases; unmatched junction nucleotides: 9. CDR1 is SGHDT and CDR2 is YYEEEE in the germline V gene. As originally analysed: The assay estimated nucleated cells by amplifying reference gene primers. TCRdb keeps only in-frame clones here, not all; method: immunoSEQ multiplex PCR. For V, J and clone size, that table is used; D and trimming come from the DNA. The repertoire has approximately 25,000 clones, approximately 75% of them found once; the top ten carry approximately 7%.

This receptor was obtained from a man aged 50 to 59 with COVID-19, enrolled during active disease. Sequencing used peripheral blood. This rearrangement joins TRBV5-6 to TRBJ2-7; 10 bases align to TRBD2. The DNA of the CDR3 is TGTGCCAGCAGCTCAGAATCCGGGACTAGCGTCTACGAGCAGTACTTC. It encodes CASSSESGTSVYEQYF.